A single sample gave rise to the 25 T cell receptor beta chains below, sequenced in a study of cytomegalovirus exposure and HLA in healthy donors (dated by TCRdb to between 2016 and 2019). The method was the immunoSEQ multiplex PCR assay. For the multiplex PCR, a mixture combining 60 forward primers for TCR Vbeta segments and 13 reverse primers for TCR Jbeta segments was used. TCRdb re-hosts the immuneACCESS table, in-frame sequences only. Its copies lack some clones; in the studies checked, an unresolved V gene accounts for under half of them, and the cause for the rest is not known. The sample includes fewer than 150,000 clones, with roughly four fifths observed a single time. The top ten hold 4.9% of the sample. The sequencing sample was made of PBMCs. Every receptor here comes from a woman in her forties or fifties in good health and CMV-seronegative.

CDR3 DNA sequence: TGTGCCAGCAGCTTAGGGACAGGGTCCACTGAAGCTTTCTTT. Its protein product is CASSLGTGSTEAFF. The chain couples TRBV7-6 to TRBJ1-1; 8 nucleotides line up with TRBD1. The CDR3 has 14 amino acids. Germline values: CDR1 SGHVS, CDR2 FNYEAQ. The trim removed 1 base at V and 4 bases at J, leaving 2 bases unmatched. Filled out from reference TRBV7-6 and TRBJ1-1, the complete variable domain reads GAGVSQSPRYKVTKRGQDVALRCDPISGHVSLYWYRQALGQGPEFLTYFNYEAQQDKSGLPNDRFSAERPEGSISTLTIQRTEQRDSAMYRCASSLGTGSTEAFFGQGTRLTVV.

V and J are TRBV2 and TRBJ1-5; D is perhaps TRBD1 (5 bases). The CDR3 totals 13 residues. V lost 2 bases to trimming and J lost 4 bases, with 6 bases between them. CDR1 SNHLY and CDR2 FYNNEI come from the germline V gene. The CDR3 sequence is CASSERGNQPQHF. The CDR3 bases are TGTGCCAGCAGTGAACGGGGGAATCAGCCCCAGCATTTT.

The chain uses TRBV29-1 and TRBJ2-4; the D is unclear. Germline CDR1 and CDR2: SQVTM and ANQGSEA. The length of the CDR3 is 13 residues. The V gene lost 7 bases and the J gene lost 9 bases, with 19 bases spanning the gap. This CDR3 reads CSATSPVRSIQYF. The DNA of the CDR3 is TGCAGCGCCACTTCTCCGGTTCGGTCCATTCAGTACTTC.

V and J are TRBV19 and TRBJ2-1; TRBD2 aligns across 11 bases. Germline V gene lookup returns CDR1 LNHDA and CDR2 SQIVND (reference sequence). This CDR3 region has 14 residues. V trimming: 7 bases; J trimming: 12 bases; junction bases outside the gene matches: 11. CDR3 region: CASTSQASGGPQFF. CDR3 sequence (DNA): TGTGCCAGTACCTCCCAGGCTAGCGGGGGGCCGCAGTTCTTC. Full variable domain (outside the CDR3, taken from reference TRBV19 and TRBJ2-1): DGGITQSPKYLFRKEGQNVTLSCEQNLNHDAMYWYRQDPGQGLRLIYYSQIVNDFQKGDIAEGYSVSREKKESFPLTVTSAQKNPTAFYLCASTSQASGGPQFFGPGTRLTVL.

V gene TRBV30 combines with J gene TRBJ1-6, with 12 bases matching TRBD1. V shed 0 bases and J 7 bases; nucleotides not matched to a gene: 10. CDR1 GTSNPN and CDR2 SVGIG come from the germline V gene (reference sequence). This CDR3 region has 18 residues. The CDR3 bases are TGTGCCTGGAGTGTACTAAGTGGGACAGGGGGCCCAAATTCACCCCTCCACTTT. This codes for CAWSVLSGTGGPNSPLHF.

This clone came up a few times. This chain connects TRBV15 to TRBJ1-3; D unresolved. Trimming pared 1 base from V and 0 bases from J, leaving 7 bases between. This CDR3 has 15 amino acids. Germline CDR1 is LNHNV and CDR2 is YYDKDF (reference sequence). The CDR3 DNA sequence: TGTGCCACCAGCAGAGGTCTCAGCTCTGGAAACACCATATATTTT. Its protein product is CATSRGLSSGNTIYF.

CDR3 coding DNA: TGTGCCAGCAGCAAAGGAGTTAGGGGGGGCTGGGGCACAGATACGCAGTATTTT. Amino acid sequence: CASSKGVRGGWGTDTQYF. V is TRBV21-1 and J is TRBJ2-3; TRBD2 is the table's D call, not checked against the DNA. TRBV21-1 is labeled a pseudogene. There are 18 residues in the CDR3.

This sequence joins TRBV5-1 and TRBJ2-5; tentative D call: TRBD1 (6 bases). The J call is in doubt because the DNA end fits TRBJ2-7 better. The CDR3 length is 14 residues. Germline values: CDR1 SGHRS, CDR2 YFSETQ. The CDR3 DNA sequence: TGCGCCAGCAGCTTAACTAACAGGGTCTACGAGCAGTACTTC. Its translation is CASSLTNRVYEQYF.

This clone was observed a few times. This chain joins TRBV6-1 and TRBJ1-1; 8 positions match TRBD1. The CDR3 spans 16 residues. V gave up 2 bases and J gave up 1 base; unmatched junction bases: 6. The germline gives CDR1 MNHNS, CDR2 SASEGT. DNA for the CDR3: TGTGCCAGCAGTGAACGGTGGGACAGGAGGAACACTGAAGCTTTCTTT. Residues: CASSERWDRRNTEAFF.

V usage is TRBV7-9 and J usage is TRBJ1-2; possibly TRBD1 for D (6 bases). The CDR3 extends over 13 amino acids. Trimming shortened V by 5 bases and J by 3 bases, and 10 bases separated the two germline ends. CDR1 SEHNR and CDR2 FQNEAQ come from the germline V gene (reference sequence). The CDR3 loop reads CASSTPGDYGYTF. For the CDR3, the DNA is TGTGCCAGCAGCACCCCAGGGGACTATGGCTACACCTTC.

This sequence joins TRBV2 and TRBJ1-2, with D possibly being TRBD1 (6 bases). The germline gives CDR1 SNHLY, CDR2 FYNNEI. Between the trimmed V and J ends, which lost 1 base and 4 bases, there was a span of 13 bases. The CDR3 totals 15 residues. In DNA form, the CDR3 reads TGTGCCAGCAGTGAAGATATTGCACAGGGCTATGGCTACACCTTC. This codes for CASSEDIAQGYGYTF.

This CDR3 is CASSSPGLPQYF. The CDR3 DNA sequence: TGTGCCAGCAGCTCTCCGGGACTACCTCAATATTTT. The rearrangement links TRBV9 to TRBJ2-3, with 7 bases aligning to TRBD2. The CDR3 has 12 residues. CDR1 is SGDLS and CDR2 is YYNGEE in the germline V gene. Trimming at V came to 4 bases and at J to 15 bases, leaving 11 bases not matched to a gene.

This clone has a handful of counts. The chain combines TRBV7-2 with TRBJ2-3; 13 bases are shared with TRBD2. Germline V gene sequence: CDR1 SGHTA, CDR2 FQGNSA. CDR3 length: 18 amino acids. V shed 5 bases, J shed 2 bases, and the junction held 10 bases outside the gene matches. CDR3: CASSAGLAGDPITDTQYF. For the CDR3, the DNA is TGTGCCAGCAGCGCTGGACTAGCGGGGGACCCTATCACAGATACGCAGTATTTT.

The chain has TRBV28 and TRBJ2-3, with unresolved D. Germline V gene sequence: CDR1 MDHEN, CDR2 SYDVKM. The CDR3 length is 14 residues. The germline V and J ends were trimmed by 3 bases and 1 base, with 8 bases remaining between them. The CDR3: CASSLLQRTDTQYF. DNA of the CDR3: TGTGCCAGCAGTTTGTTACAACGCACAGATACGCAGTATTTT.

This sequence joins TRBV7-9 and TRBJ1-2; tentatively, D is TRBD1 (5 bases). Germline-derived CDR1 and CDR2 are SEHNR and FQNEAQ (reference sequence). The CDR3 runs to 15 residues. The germline V and J ends were trimmed by 2 bases and 3 bases, with 13 bases remaining between them. The CDR3 is CASSLSQGSDYGYTF. In DNA form, the CDR3 reads TGTGCCAGCAGCTTATCCCAGGGAAGTGACTATGGCTACACCTTC.

This clone was counted once. The chain joins TRBV4-1 to TRBJ2-3; 8 positions match TRBD2. The V segment lost 1 base and the J segment 7 bases; nucleotides outside the gene matches: 10. This CDR3 spans 16 amino acids. CDR1 is MGHRA, CDR2 YSYEKL, per germline. The CDR3 loop reads CASSQGSGGALNTQYF. The CDR3 DNA is TGCGCCAGCAGCCAAGGTTCCGGGGGGGCCTTGAATACGCAGTATTTT.

The chain recombines TRBV5-1 with TRBJ2-3, with D uncertain. The CDR3 sequence is 12 residues long. V was cut by 4 bases and J by 3 bases, with 6 bases left in between. Germline-derived CDR1 and CDR2 are SGHRS and YFSETQ. The CDR3 nucleotides read TGCGCCAGCAGCCTTGAGACAGATACGCAGTATTTT. This gives the protein CASSLETDTQYF.

The chain carries TRBV6-4 and TRBJ1-1; 7 nucleotides match TRBD1. This CDR3 region has 13 residues. CDR1 MRHNA and CDR2 SNTAGT come from the germline V gene. V shed 6 bases, J shed 1 base, and the junction held 2 bases outside the gene matches. Here the CDR3 DNA reads TGTGCCAGCAGGGGACAGCAGAACACTGAAGCTTTCTTT. Its translation: CASRGQQNTEAFF.

The rearrangement links TRBV9 to TRBJ2-1; 9 bases fit TRBD2. Germline CDR1 is SGDLS and CDR2 is YYNGEE. The J segment lost 6 bases and the V segment lost 4 bases, leaving 8 bases of the junction unmatched. The CDR3 has 15 residues. The CDR3 coding sequence is TGTGCCAGCAGCCTAGCGGGGTGGGACTCCAATGAGCAGTTCTTC. It encodes CASSLAGWDSNEQFF.

The chain links TRBV7-8 to TRBJ2-7, with a tentative D call TRBD1 (6 bases). V lost 3 bases and J lost 3, with 9 bases in between. This CDR3 is 13 amino acids long. Germline CDR1 is SGHVS and CDR2 is FQNEAQ. In nucleotides, the CDR3 is TGTGCCAGCAGCTTTGGACAGATCTACGAGCAGTACTTC. Protein sequence: CASSFGQIYEQYF.

This clone has more than one count but fewer than ten. V usage is TRBV7-9 and J usage is TRBJ1-1; 7 bases are a match to TRBD1. Germline V gene data show CDR1 as SEHNR and CDR2 as FQNEAQ (reference sequence). This CDR3 has 13 amino acids. With V trimmed by 6 bases and J by 1 base, 2 bases remained unmatched. The CDR3: CASRDRQNTEAFF. CDR3 DNA: TGTGCCAGCAGGGACAGGCAGAACACTGAAGCTTTCTTT. Combining the CDR3 with reference TRBV7-9 and TRBJ1-1 gives the whole variable domain DTGVSQNPRHKITKRGQNVTFRCDPISEHNRLYWYRQTLGQGPEFLTYFQNEAQLEKSRLLSDRFSAERPKGSFSTLEIQRTEQGDSAMYLCASRDRQNTEAFFGQGTRLTVV.

The rearrangement joins TRBV19 to TRBJ2-3; D is unclear. With 3 bases removed from V and 0 bases from J, the gap between germline ends came to 10 bases. Germline CDR1 reads LNHDA; CDR2 reads SQIVND (reference sequence). The CDR3 covers 15 residues. This chain's CDR3 is CASSILVTSTDTQYF. The DNA of the CDR3 is TGTGCCAGTAGTATTCTAGTAACTAGCACAGATACGCAGTATTTT.

This clone was observed a handful of times. V usage is TRBV28 and J usage is TRBJ2-3; D not certain. CDR1 and CDR2 from the germline V gene are MDHEN and SYDVKM. Trimming removed 5 bases at V and 4 bases at J, with 7 bases between. This CDR3 region has 12 residues. The CDR3 spells CASSPVADTQYF. CDR3 in DNA: TGTGCCAGCAGTCCTGTAGCAGATACGCAGTATTTT.

The chain recombines TRBV4-3 with TRBJ1-5, with D possibly matching TRBD1 (6 bases). This CDR3 has 15 residues. The germline V gene has CDR1 LGHNA and CDR2 YSLEER. The V end was cut by 1 base, the J end by 4 bases, with 11 bases between. The CDR3 DNA reads TGCGCCAGCAGCCAAGCGACAGGAAGGAATCAGCCCCAGCATTTT. Its protein is CASSQATGRNQPQHF.

The chain uses TRBV5-5 and TRBJ1-3; TRBD1 is a possible D gene (5 bases). In germline, CDR1 is SGHKS, CDR2 YYEKEE (reference sequence). The CDR3 totals 16 residues. The V and J ends lost 0 bases and 2 bases respectively, with 12 bases between them. CDR3 coding DNA: TGTGCCAGCAGCTTGGCCGCCAGGACAACTGGAAACACCATATATTTT. As protein: CASSLAARTTGNTIYF.